The clone carrying this TCR beta chain came up many times. No antigen is known for it. From roughly 390 ng of RNA, a library with molecular barcoded alpha/delta and beta/gamma adaptors was made. TCRdb redid the calling of the reads with MiXCR, one entry per CDR3 protein. Seen here are more than 35,000 distinct CDR3 sequences, less than 15% observed once, and the top ten hold around 20%. This entry comes from a study of read filtering for tumor transcriptome and immune sequencing. Study observations and caveats: Correlation between methods rose after single-read clonotypes were removed.

Germline V CDR1 and CDR2: ENHRY, SYGVKD. The CDR3 has 12 amino acids. With V trimmed by 11 bases and J by 3 bases, 6 bases remained unmatched. Bone marrow was sampled from every patient at the time of active disease. This chain connects TRBV10-3 to TRBJ2-7, with 8 bases that match TRBD2. The origin of this receptor is a donor at least 40 years old with multiple myeloma. Specimen: a population of CD138-negative cells sorted from bone marrow. The CDR3 DNA sequence: TGTGCCGCGGGGGGTTCGGGCTACGAGCAGTACTTC. Its translation is CAAGGSGYEQYF.